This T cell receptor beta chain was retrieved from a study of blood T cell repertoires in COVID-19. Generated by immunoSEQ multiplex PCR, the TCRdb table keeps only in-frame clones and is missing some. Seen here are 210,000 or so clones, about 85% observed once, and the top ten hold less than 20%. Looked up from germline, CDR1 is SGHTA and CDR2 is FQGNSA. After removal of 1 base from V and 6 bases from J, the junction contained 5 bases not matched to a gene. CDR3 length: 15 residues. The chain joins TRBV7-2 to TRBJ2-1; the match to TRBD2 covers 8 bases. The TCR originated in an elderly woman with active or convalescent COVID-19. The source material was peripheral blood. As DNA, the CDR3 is TGTGCCAGCAGCTTAGACGGGGGGGCTTCCAATGAGCAGTTCTTC. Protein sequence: CASSLDGGASNEQFF. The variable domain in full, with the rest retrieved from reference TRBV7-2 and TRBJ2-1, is GAGVSQSPSNKVTEKGKDVELRCDPISGHTALYWYRQSLGQGLEFLIYFQGNSAPDKSGLPSDRFSAERTGGSVSTLTIQRTQQEDSAVYLCASSLDGGASNEQFFGPGTRLTVL.